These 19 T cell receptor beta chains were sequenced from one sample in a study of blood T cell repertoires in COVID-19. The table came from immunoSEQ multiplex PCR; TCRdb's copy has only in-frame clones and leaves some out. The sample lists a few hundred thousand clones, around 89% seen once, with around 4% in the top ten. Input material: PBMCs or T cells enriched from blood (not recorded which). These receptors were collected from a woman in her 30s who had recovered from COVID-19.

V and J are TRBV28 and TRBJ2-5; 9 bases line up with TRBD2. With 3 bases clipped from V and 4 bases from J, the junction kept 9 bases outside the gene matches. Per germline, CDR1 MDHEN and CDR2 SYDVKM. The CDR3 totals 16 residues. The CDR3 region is CASSFSLAGALETQYF. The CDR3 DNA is TGTGCCAGCAGTTTTTCTTTAGCGGGGGCACTAGAGACCCAGTACTTC.

CDR3 bases: TGCGCCAGCAGCCAGTTTGAGCGGGAAAATGAGCAGTTCTTC. Protein sequence: CASSQFERENEQFF. This chain joins TRBV4-1 and TRBJ2-1; TRBD2 matches at 7 bases. Losses at the gene ends were 3 bases for V and 7 bases for J; bases not matched to a gene: 6. CDR1 is MGHRA, CDR2 YSYEKL, per germline. CDR3 length: 14 residues.

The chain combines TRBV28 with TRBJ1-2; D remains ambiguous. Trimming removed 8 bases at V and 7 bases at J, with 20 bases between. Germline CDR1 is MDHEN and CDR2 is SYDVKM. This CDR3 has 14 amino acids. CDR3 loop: CASFPTNIGRGYTF. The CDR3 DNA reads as TGTGCCAGCTTCCCGACAAACATCGGTCGTGGCTACACCTTC.

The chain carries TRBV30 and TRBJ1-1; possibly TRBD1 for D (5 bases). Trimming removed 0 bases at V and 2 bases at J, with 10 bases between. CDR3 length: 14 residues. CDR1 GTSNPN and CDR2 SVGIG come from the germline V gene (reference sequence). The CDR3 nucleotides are TGTGCCTGGAGTGTCACAGGATACAACACTGAAGCTTTCTTT. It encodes CAWSVTGYNTEAFF. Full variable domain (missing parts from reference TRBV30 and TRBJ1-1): SQTIHQWPATLVQPVGSPLSLECTVEGTSNPNLYWYRQAAGRGLQLLFYSVGIGQISSEVPQNLSASRPQDRQFILSSKKLLLSDSGFYLCAWSVTGYNTEAFFGQGTRLTVV.

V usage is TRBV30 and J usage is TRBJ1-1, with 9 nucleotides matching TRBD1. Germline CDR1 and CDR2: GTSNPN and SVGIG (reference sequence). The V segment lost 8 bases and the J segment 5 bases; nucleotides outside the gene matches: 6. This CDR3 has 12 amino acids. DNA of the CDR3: TGTGCCAAGGACAGGGGAGAGACTGAAGCTTTCTTT. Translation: CAKDRGETEAFF. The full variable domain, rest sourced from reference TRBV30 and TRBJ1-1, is SQTIHQWPATLVQPVGSPLSLECTVEGTSNPNLYWYRQAAGRGLQLLFYSVGIGQISSEVPQNLSASRPQDRQFILSSKKLLLSDSGFYLCAKDRGETEAFFGQGTRLTVV.

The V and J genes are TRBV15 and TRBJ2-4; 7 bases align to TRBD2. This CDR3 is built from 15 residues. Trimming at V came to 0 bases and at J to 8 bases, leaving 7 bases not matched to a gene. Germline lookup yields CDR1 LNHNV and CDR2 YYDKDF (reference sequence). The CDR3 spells CATSRDTWGGDIQYF. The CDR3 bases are TGTGCCACCAGCAGAGATACGTGGGGAGGGGACATTCAGTACTTC.

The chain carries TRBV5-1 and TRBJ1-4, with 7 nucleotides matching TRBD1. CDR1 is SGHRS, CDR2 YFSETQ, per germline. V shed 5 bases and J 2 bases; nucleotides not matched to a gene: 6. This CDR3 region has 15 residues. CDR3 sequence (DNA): TGCGCCAGCAGAGAGGGGGCGCCTACTAATGAAAAACTGTTTTTT. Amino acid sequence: CASREGAPTNEKLFF.

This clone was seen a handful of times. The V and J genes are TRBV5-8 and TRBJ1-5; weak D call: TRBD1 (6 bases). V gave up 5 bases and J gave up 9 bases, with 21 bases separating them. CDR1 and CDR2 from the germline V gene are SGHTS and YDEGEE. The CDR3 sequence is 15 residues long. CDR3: CASRPRQDAYWPQHF. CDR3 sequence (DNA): TGTGCCAGCAGACCTAGACAGGACGCTTATTGGCCCCAGCATTTT.

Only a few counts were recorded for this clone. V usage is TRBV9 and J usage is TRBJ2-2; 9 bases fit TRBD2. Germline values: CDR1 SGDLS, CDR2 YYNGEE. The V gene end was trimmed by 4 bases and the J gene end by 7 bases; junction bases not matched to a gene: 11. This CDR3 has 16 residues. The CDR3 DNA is TGTGCCAGCAGCCCCCGACTAGCGGTGGGGGTCGGGGAGCTGTTTTTT. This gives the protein CASSPRLAVGVGELFF.

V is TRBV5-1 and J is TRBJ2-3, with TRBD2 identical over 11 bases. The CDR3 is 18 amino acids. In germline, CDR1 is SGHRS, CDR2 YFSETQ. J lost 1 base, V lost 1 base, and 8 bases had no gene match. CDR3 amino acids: CASSLIAGGPSGTDTQYF. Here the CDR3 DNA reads TGCGCCAGCAGCTTGATAGCGGGAGGGCCTTCGGGCACAGATACGCAGTATTTT.

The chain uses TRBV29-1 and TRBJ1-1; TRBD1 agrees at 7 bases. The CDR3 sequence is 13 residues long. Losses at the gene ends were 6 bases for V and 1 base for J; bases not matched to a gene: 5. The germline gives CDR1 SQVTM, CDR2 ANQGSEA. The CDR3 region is CSVRTGENTEAFF. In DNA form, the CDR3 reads TGCAGCGTACGCACAGGGGAGAACACTGAAGCTTTCTTT.

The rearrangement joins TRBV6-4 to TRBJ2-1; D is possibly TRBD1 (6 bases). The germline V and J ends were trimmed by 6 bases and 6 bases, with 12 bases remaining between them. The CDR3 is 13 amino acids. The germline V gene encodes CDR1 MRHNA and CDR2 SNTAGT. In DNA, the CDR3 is TGTGCCAGCAGCCACGGGACACTCAATGAGCAGTTCTTC. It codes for CASSHGTLNEQFF.

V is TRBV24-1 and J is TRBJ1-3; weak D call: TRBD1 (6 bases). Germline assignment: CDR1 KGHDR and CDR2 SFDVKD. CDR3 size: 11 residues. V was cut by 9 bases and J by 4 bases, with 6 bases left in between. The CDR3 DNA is TGTGCCACCGGACAGGGAAACACCATATATTTT. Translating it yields CATGQGNTIYF.

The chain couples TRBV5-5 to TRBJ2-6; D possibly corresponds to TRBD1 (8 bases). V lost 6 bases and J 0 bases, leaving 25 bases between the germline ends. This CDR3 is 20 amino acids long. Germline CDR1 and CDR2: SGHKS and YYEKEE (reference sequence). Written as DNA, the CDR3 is TGTGCCAGCACCGGGGGGTATCCGGGACAGGTGCTCTCTGGGGCCAACGTCCTGACTTTC. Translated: CASTGGYPGQVLSGANVLTF.

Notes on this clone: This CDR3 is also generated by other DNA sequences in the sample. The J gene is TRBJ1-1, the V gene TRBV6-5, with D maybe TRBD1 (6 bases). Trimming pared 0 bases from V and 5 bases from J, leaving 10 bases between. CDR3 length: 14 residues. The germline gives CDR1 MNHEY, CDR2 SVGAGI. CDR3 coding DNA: TGTGCCAGCAGTTACTCAACAGGGAGTACTGAAGCTTTCTTT. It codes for CASSYSTGSTEAFF.

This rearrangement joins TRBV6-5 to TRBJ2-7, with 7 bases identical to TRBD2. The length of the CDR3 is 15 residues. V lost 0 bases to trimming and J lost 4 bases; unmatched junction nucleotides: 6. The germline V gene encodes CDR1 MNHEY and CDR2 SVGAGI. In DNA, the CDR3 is TGTGCCAGCAGTTACTCGACTAGCCTCCCTTACGAGCAGTACTTC. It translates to CASSYSTSLPYEQYF.

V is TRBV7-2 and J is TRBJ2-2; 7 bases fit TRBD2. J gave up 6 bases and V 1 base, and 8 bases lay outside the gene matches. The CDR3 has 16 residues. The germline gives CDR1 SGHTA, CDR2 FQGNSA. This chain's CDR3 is CASSLVGGGTSGELFF. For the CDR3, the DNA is TGTGCCAGCAGCTTAGTTGGCGGGGGAACCTCCGGGGAGCTGTTTTTT.

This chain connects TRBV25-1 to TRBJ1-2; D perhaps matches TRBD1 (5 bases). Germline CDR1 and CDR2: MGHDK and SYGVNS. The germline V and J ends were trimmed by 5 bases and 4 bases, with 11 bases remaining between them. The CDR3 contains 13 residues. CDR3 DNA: TGTGCCAGCAGTAATCAGGGTACCTATGGCTACACCTTC. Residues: CASSNQGTYGYTF.

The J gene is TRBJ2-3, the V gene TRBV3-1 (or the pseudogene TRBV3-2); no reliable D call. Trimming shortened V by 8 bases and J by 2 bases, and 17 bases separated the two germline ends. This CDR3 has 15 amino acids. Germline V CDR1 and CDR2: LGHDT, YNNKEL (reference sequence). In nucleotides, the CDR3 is TGTGCCAGCCGACCGCTGGGCAGAAACACAGATACGCAGTATTTT. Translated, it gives CASRPLGRNTDTQYF.